This TCR beta chain appears in the sequencing data of a study of molecular identifiers for immune sequencing clone quantification. Study context: In replicates, RNA taken from roughly 21,000 or 96,000 naive CD8 cells was divided five ways, and four portions underwent sequencing.

The CDR3 is made up of 16 amino acids. Per the germline V gene, CDR1 is SSHAT and CDR2 is FNYEAQ (reference sequence). This clonotype was recorded many times. Its antigen is unknown. A read error may account for a junction end that differs from germline. Findings of the study overall: Clones above 20 RNA copies contained over 98% of effector molecules and under 1% of naive molecules.

Naive CD8 T cells, phenotype CD8+CD4-CCR7+CD45RA+, were sorted. In TCRdb, the PCR reads were re-called with MiXCR into one record per CDR3 protein. The sample shows approximately 590,000 distinct CDR3 sequences, about 25% of them seen only once. Sequencing was done on a sample of naive CD8+ T cells from blood, with Jurkat cell RNA spiked in. Subset noted: FACS-sorted CD8+CD4-CCR7+CD45RA+ naive T cells. The receptor was derived from a human donor in good health. Some libraries in this study had Jurkat cell RNA spiked in. J is TRBJ1-6 and V is TRBV7-7; 10 bases match TRBD1. In nucleotides, the CDR3 is TGTGCTAGCAGCCCACCCGGGACAGGGGATAATTCACCCCTCCACTTT. Translation: CASSPPGTGDNSPLHF.